This T cell receptor (beta chain) was identified in a study of blood T cell repertoires in COVID-19. The wider study: The United States, Italy and Spain were the sources of the acute and convalescent COVID-19 samples.

Method: immunoSEQ multiplex PCR; TCRdb's copy keeps in-frame clones and lacks some. The sample gives approximately 45,000 clones, approximately 86% of which show up once; around 14% is in the top ten. This CDR3 is 15 amino acids long. From germline, CDR1 is SGDLS and CDR2 YYNGEE. V gave up 3 bases and J gave up 6 bases; unmatched junction bases: 10. The V gene is TRBV9, the J gene TRBJ2-7, with 9 bases that match TRBD1. The specimen sequenced was peripheral blood. This TCR was sampled from a human donor in a cohort sampled during active COVID-19. CDR3 region: CASSEGQGPTSEQYF. In DNA form, the CDR3 reads TGTGCCAGCAGCGAGGGACAGGGTCCGACCTCCGAGCAGTACTTC.